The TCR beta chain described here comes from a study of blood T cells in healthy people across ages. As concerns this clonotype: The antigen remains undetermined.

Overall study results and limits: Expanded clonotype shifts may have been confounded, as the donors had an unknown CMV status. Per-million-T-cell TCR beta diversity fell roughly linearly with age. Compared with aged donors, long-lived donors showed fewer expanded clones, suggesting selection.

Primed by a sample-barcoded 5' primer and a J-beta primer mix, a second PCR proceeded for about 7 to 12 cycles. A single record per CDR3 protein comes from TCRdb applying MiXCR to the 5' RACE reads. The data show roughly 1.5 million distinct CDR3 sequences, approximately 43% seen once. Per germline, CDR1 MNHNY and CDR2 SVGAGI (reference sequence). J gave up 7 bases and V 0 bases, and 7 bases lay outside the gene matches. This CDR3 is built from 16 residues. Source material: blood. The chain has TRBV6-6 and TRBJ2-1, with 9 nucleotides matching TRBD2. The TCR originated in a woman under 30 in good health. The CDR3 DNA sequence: TGTGCCAGCAGTTACTCCGGGGCTAGCGGGAATAATGAGCAGTTCTTC. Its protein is CASSYSGASGNNEQFF.